A selection of T cell receptor beta chains follows, all from one sample in a study of blood T cell repertoires in COVID-19. The table came from immunoSEQ multiplex PCR; TCRdb's copy has only in-frame clones and leaves some out. The sample records 200,000 to 250,000 clones, approximately 81% being singletons. The sequenced material came from peripheral blood. The receptors derive from a man in his fifties or sixties who had recovered from COVID-19. The CDR3 runs from the conserved cysteine through the conserved F or W. The D gene is left open where the match is weak. Not every row has a clone size; where given, it reads once, few, many or a size class.

V gene	D gene	J gene	clone size	CDR3 DNA	CDR3 protein
TRBV15	.	TRBJ1-3	once	TGTGCCACCAGCCAGTCCCACGGAAACACCATATATTTT	CATSQSHGNTIYF
TRBV2	TRBD2	TRBJ2-3	.	TGTGCCAGCAGTGGGGGACTAGCGGGAGCGGGGGGAGATACGCAGTATTTT	CASSGGLAGAGGDTQYF
TRBV27	TRBD2	TRBJ2-1	.	TGTGCCAGCAGTCCGGCCATTCTAGCGGGAGGTGGCAATGAGCAGTTCTTC	CASSPAILAGGGNEQFF
TRBV7-9	TRBD1	TRBJ1-3	.	TGTGCCAGCAGCTTCACGGCAGGGGGCGGAAACACCATATATTTT	CASSFTAGGGNTIYF
TRBV19	.	TRBJ2-7	.	TGTGCCAGTAGTATCGCACACAACTACGAGCAGTACTTC	CASSIAHNYEQYF
TRBV7-9	.	TRBJ2-4	.	TGTGCCAGCAGCTCCATAACAGAGAAAAACATTCAGTACTTC	CASSSITEKNIQYF
TRBV28	.	TRBJ2-5	.	TGTGCCAGCAGTCAGGGTTACCAAGAGACCCAGTACTTC	CASSQGYQETQYF
TRBV9	.	TRBJ2-5	.	TGTGCCAGCAGCGTAGAAGGGCAGGGCGGGACCCAGTACTTC	CASSVEGQGGTQYF
TRBV9	.	TRBJ2-5	.	TGTGCCAGCAGCCCCAAATGGGGAGTGGAGACCCAGTACTTC	CASSPKWGVETQYF
TRBV28	.	TRBJ1-1	.	TGTGCCAGCAGTTCCCCCAGGCCTTCGGACACTGAAGCTTTCTTT	CASSSPRPSDTEAFF
TRBV18	TRBD1	TRBJ2-7	.	TGTGCCAGCTCACCGGACAGGATCTCCTACGAGCAGTACTTC	CASSPDRISYEQYF
TRBV11-2	.	TRBJ1-1	.	TGTGCCAGCAGCTTAAGGGCGGGCAGGACGAACACTGAAGCTTTCTTT	CASSLRAGRTNTEAFF
TRBV16	.	TRBJ1-5	.	TGTGCCAGCAGGCCTCAGGCACCTAATCAGCCCCAGCATTTT	CASRPQAPNQPQHF
TRBV6-1	.	TRBJ1-3	.	TGTGCCAGCAGTCAAGGACTGTTAAGCTCTGGAAACACCATATATTTT	CASSQGLLSSGNTIYF
TRBV7-9	TRBD2	TRBJ2-2	.	TGTGCCAGCAGCTTAGGGACTAGCGGGAGAATCACCGGGGAGCTGTTTTTT	CASSLGTSGRITGELFF
TRBV30	.	TRBJ2-7	.	TGTGCCTGGACCCGTACTATCTCCTACGAGCAGTACTTC	CAWTRTISYEQYF
TRBV6-6	TRBD2	TRBJ2-2	.	TGTGCCAGCAGTTACTCGGCGGGAGTTGGAGGCGGGGAGCTGTTTTTT	CASSYSAGVGGGELFF
TRBV2	TRBD1	TRBJ2-1	.	TGTGCCAGCAGCCGGGACAGGCGACGAGAGCAGTTCTTC	CASSRDRRREQFF
TRBV28	.	TRBJ1-1	.	TGTGCCAGCAGTCTTACAGGGACTGAAGCTTTCTTT	CASSLTGTEAFF
TRBV27	.	TRBJ1-3	.	TGTGCCAGCAGCCGAGGAGGGTACTCTGGAAACACCATATATTTT	CASSRGGYSGNTIYF
TRBV14	.	TRBJ2-7	.	TGTGCCAGCAGCCGAAGGGGGAGTATAGGCTCCTACGAGCAGTACTTC	CASSRRGSIGSYEQYF
TRBV5-1	.	TRBJ1-4	.	TGCGCCAGCAGCGGCCCGAATGAAAAACTGTTTTTT	CASSGPNEKLFF
TRBV18	TRBD1	TRBJ2-1	.	TGTGCCAGCTCACCCGGGACAGGGGGCACTTTGCGCGAGCAGTTCTTC	CASSPGTGGTLREQFF
TRBV28	.	TRBJ1-1	.	TGTGCCAGCAGTTTAGCTACAGGGCTGACGAACACTGAAGCTTTCTTT	CASSLATGLTNTEAFF